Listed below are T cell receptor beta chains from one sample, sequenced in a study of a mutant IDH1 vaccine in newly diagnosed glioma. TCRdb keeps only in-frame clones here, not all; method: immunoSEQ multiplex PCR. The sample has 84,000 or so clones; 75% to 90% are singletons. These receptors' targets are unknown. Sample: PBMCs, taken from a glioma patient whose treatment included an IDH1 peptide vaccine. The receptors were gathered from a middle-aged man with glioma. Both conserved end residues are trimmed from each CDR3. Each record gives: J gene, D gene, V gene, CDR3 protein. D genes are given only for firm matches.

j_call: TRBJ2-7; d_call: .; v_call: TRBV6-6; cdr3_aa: ASRLGRVVYEQY
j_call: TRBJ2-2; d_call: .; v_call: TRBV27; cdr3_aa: ASSLERVGAGELF
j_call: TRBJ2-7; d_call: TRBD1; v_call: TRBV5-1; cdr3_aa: ASRSSDRRIQTYEQY
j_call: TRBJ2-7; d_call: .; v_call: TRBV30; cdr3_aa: AWSPGHSYEQY
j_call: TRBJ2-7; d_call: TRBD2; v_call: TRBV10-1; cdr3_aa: ASSSSGTAYEQY
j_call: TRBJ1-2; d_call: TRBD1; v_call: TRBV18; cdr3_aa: ASSPPGQGSISYGYT
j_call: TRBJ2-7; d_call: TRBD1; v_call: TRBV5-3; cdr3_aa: ARSLPQPGTGYLREQY
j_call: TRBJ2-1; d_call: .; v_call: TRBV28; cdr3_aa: ASSYVRGYDYNEQF
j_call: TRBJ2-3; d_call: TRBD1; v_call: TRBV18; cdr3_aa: ASSPLRGLVTDTQY
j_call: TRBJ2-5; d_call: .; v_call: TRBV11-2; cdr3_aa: ASSLDIGSIIWETQY
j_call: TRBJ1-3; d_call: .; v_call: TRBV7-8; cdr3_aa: ASSLGVSGNTIY
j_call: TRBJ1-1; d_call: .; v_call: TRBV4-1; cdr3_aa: ASTYRASNTEAF
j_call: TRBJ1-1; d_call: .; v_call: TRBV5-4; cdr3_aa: ASSLAQGLNTEAF
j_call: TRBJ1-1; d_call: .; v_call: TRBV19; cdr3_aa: ASSIGRYTEAF
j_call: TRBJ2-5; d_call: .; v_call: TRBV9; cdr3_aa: ASSVFGQHQETQY
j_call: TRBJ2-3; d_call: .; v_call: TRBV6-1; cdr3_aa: ASSEGQRLFTDTQY
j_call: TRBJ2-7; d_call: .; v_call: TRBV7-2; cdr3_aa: ASSLGLNPRQSYEQY
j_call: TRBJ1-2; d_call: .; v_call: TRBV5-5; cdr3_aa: ASSGNRAGYGYT
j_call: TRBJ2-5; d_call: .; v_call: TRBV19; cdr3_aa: ASSATGQETQY
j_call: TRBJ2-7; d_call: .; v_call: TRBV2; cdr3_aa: AGIPDGRFEQY
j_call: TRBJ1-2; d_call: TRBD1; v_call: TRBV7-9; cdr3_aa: ASSLEMQGAHRGYT
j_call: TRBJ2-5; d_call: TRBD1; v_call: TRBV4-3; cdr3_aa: ASSQAFGAGGMETQY
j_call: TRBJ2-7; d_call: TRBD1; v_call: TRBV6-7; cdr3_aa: ASRRQGKNYEQY
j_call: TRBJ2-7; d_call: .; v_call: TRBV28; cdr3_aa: ASSGSSKY
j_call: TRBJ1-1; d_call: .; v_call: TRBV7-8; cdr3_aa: ASSLGWDTEAF
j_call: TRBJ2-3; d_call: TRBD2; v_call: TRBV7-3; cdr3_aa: ASSLAGGIDTQY
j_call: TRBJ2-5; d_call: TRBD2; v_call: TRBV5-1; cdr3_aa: ASSSGLAAQETQY
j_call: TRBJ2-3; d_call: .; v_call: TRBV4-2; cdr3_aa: ASSQDPGLSTQY
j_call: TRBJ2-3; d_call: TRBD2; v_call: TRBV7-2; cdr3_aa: ASSLGLAGSDTQY
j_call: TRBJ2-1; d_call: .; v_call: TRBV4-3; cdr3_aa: ASSQDRVYNEQF
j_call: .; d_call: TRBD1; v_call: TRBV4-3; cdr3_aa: ASSQVFGEGGAYEQY
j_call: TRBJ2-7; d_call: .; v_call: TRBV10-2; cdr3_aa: ASSESKGTEQY
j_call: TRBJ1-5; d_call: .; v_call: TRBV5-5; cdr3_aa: ASSLVGVGQPQH
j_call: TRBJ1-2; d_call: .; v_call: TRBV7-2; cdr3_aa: ASSLAMAGRHYGYT
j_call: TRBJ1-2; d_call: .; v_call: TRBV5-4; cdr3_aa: ASRVTGANYGYT
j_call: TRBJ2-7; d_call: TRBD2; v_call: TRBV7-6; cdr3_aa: ASSLVGGSSYEQY
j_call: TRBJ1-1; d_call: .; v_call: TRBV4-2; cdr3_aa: ASSQWVNTEAF
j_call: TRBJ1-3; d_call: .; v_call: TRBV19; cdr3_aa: ASSLVGNVAGNTIY
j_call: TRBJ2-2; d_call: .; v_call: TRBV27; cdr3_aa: ASSPGTENTGELF
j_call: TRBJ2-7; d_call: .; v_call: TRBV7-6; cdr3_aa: ASSLSSYEQY
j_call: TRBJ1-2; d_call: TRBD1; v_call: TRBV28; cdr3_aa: ASITPRDRGFYGYT
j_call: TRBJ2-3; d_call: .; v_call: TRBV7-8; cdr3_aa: ASSPGTLSDTQY
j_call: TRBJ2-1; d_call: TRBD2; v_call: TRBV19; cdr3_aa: ASSIFTSGGANEQF
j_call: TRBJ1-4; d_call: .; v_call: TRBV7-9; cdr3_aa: ASSRDFSNEKLF
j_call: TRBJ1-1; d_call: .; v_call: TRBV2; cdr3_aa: ASSEMGRAEAF